This T cell receptor beta chain was obtained from a study of blood T cell repertoires in COVID-19. Study-level background: The samples span acute and convalescent COVID-19 from the United States, Italy and Spain. Sample material is recorded as cDNA or gDNA derived from T cells, B-cell-depleted T cells, or PBMCs.

Method: immunoSEQ multiplex PCR; TCRdb's copy keeps in-frame clones and lacks some. Of roughly 56,000 clones listed, over 80% are singletons. For this clone: A junction end diverges from the germline sequence, so it may reflect a read error.

The CDR3 totals 14 residues. Germline CDR1 is MNHEY and CDR2 is SVGAGI. This sequence was found in a man between 70 and 80 years old with acute or convalescent COVID-19. The material sequenced was peripheral blood. The rearrangement uses TRBV6-5 and TRBJ2-7; a possible D gene is TRBD1 (6 bases). The CDR3 DNA is TGTGCCAGCAGTCCGGACAGTCTAGGGTTAACCCAAAACTTC. It specifies CASSPDSLGLTQNF.